These T cell receptor beta chains were read from a single sample in a study of cytomegalovirus exposure and HLA in healthy donors. Profiling relied on immunoSEQ multiplex PCR, and the TCRdb table lists in-frame clones only, not all of them. The table records 89,000 or so clones, about 83% of them present only once. Sequencing was performed on PBMCs. These receptors all come from a woman aged 18-30 years in good health and CMV-seropositive. Each CDR3 is given with its conserved first and last residue. D genes are given only for firm matches. A clone size is listed for some rows: how often the clone was seen (once, few, many), or a class if it is expanded.

J gene | V gene | clone size | D gene | CDR3 protein | CDR3 DNA
TRBJ1-4 | TRBV5-1 | NA | TRBD1 | CASSGTAATNEKLFF | TGCGCCAGCAGCGGGACAGCGGCAACTAATGAAAAACTGTTTTTT
TRBJ1-1 | TRBV5-4 | NA | NA | CASSLVQDTEAFF | TGTGCCAGCAGCTTGGTCCAGGACACTGAAGCTTTCTTT
TRBJ1-5 | TRBV5-4 | few | NA | CASSQDGVQPQHF | TGTGCCAGCAGCCAAGACGGGGTTCAGCCCCAGCATTTT
TRBJ1-2 | TRBV5-1 | NA | NA | CASSLEAAGLIGYTF | TGCGCCAGCAGCTTGGAGGCGGCAGGGTTGATTGGCTACACCTTC
TRBJ2-3 | TRBV12-5 | NA | NA | CASGFGTPVDTQYF | TGTGCTAGTGGTTTCGGGACTCCAGTAGATACGCAGTATTTT
TRBJ2-1 | TRBV5-1 | few | TRBD2 | CASSLSGGYNEQFF | TGCGCCAGCAGCTTGTCGGGGGGGTACAATGAGCAGTTCTTC
TRBJ1-5 | TRBV29-1 | NA | NA | CSVEETGGGPQHF | TGCAGCGTTGAAGAGACGGGCGGAGGGCCCCAGCATTTT
TRBJ1-2 | TRBV19 | NA | TRBD1 | CASSRDSNYGYTF | TGTGCCAGTAGCCGGGACAGCAACTATGGCTACACCTTC
TRBJ2-1 | TRBV5-6 | few | TRBD2 | CASSFPSGNNEQFF | TGTGCCAGCAGCTTCCCTAGCGGGAACAATGAGCAGTTCTTC
TRBJ2-5 | TRBV28 | NA | NA | CASSFNPVSKSYQETQYF | TGTGCCAGCAGTTTCAACCCCGTGTCTAAATCGTACCAAGAGACCCAGTACTTC
TRBJ2-7 | TRBV5-1 | NA | TRBD2 | CASSLETSYLPTGYEQYF | TGCGCCAGCAGCTTGGAGACTAGCTACCTACCTACAGGCTACGAGCAGTACTTC
TRBJ1-4 | TRBV18 | few | TRBD1 | CASSRQGDEKLFF | TGTGCCAGCTCACGACAGGGGGATGAAAAACTGTTTTTT
TRBJ2-3 | TRBV5-1 | NA | TRBD2 | CASGPYRLAGGGADTQYF | TGCGCCAGCGGACCATACCGACTAGCGGGAGGAGGCGCAGATACGCAGTATTTT
TRBJ2-3 | TRBV7-3 | NA | NA | CASSLTSQGRADTQYF | TGTGCCAGCAGCTTAACCTCTCAGGGAAGGGCAGATACGCAGTATTTT
TRBJ1-4 | TRBV7-8 | NA | NA | CACKVGETNEKLFF | TGTGCCTGCAAGGTCGGGGAAACTAATGAAAAACTGTTTTTT
TRBJ1-1 | TRBV6-1 | few | TRBD1 | CASSERTGVGNTEAFF | TGTGCCAGCAGTGAAAGGACAGGCGTCGGGAACACTGAAGCTTTCTTT
TRBJ1-1 | TRBV7-8 | NA | TRBD1 | CASSLAFQGGTEAFF | TGTGCCAGCAGCTTAGCGTTCCAGGGGGGCACTGAAGCTTTCTTT
TRBJ1-1 | TRBV6-1 | few | TRBD1 | CASSEAGDSGTEAFF | TGTGCCAGCAGTGAAGCAGGGGACAGTGGCACTGAAGCTTTCTTT
TRBJ2-2 | TRBV2 | NA | NA | CASSVEGQGTGELFF | TGTGCCAGCAGTGTGGAGGGGCAAGGTACCGGGGAGCTGTTTTTT
TRBJ2-7 | TRBV7-9 | NA | TRBD2 | CASSLVGTSGSYEQYF | TGTGCCAGCAGCTTAGTAGGGACTAGCGGTTCCTACGAGCAGTACTTC
TRBJ1-2 | TRBV7-8 | NA | NA | CASSLNQGGYGYTF | TGTGCCAGCAGTCTCAATCAGGGTGGCTATGGCTACACCTTC
TRBJ1-6 | TRBV19 | NA | NA | CASSSGSSPPLHF | TGTGCCAGTAGTTCGGGGTCTTCGCCACCCCTCCACTTT
TRBJ2-7 | TRBV9 | NA | NA | CASSVDLGAKEQYF | TGTGCCAGCAGCGTAGATCTGGGGGCTAAAGAGCAGTACTTC
TRBJ1-2 | TRBV2 | NA | NA | CASSVAEYGYTF | TGTGCCAGCAGTGTGGCGGAGTATGGCTACACCTTC
TRBJ2-1 | TRBV5-1 | NA | TRBD2 | CASSLLTSGGNNEQFF | TGCGCCAGCAGCCTTCTAACTAGCGGGGGGAACAATGAGCAGTTCTTC
TRBJ2-2 | TRBV27 | NA | TRBD1 | CASSEGQGFNGELFF | TGTGCCAGCAGTGAAGGACAGGGTTTTAACGGGGAGCTGTTTTTT
TRBJ2-7 | TRBV7-6 | NA | TRBD2 | CASSLIGTSVGEQYF | TGTGCCAGCAGCTTAATTGGGACTAGCGTGGGCGAGCAGTACTTC
TRBJ2-5 | TRBV6-5 | NA | TRBD1 | CASQGQGVGETQYF | TGTGCCAGCCAAGGACAGGGGGTCGGAGAGACCCAGTACTTC
TRBJ2-3 | TRBV5-1 | NA | NA | CASSLVGGPSTDTQYF | TGCGCCAGCAGCTTGGTTGGCGGTCCTAGCACAGATACGCAGTATTTT
TRBJ2-5 | TRBV5-4 | NA | NA | CASSHNSGGETQYF | TGTGCCAGCAGCCATAATAGCGGAGGAGAGACCCAGTACTTC
TRBJ1-2 | TRBV5-6 | NA | TRBD1 | CASSYAGTGGGYTF | TGTGCCAGCAGCTACGCCGGGACAGGAGGAGGCTACACCTTC
TRBJ1-6 | TRBV6-5 | NA | NA | CASRRGRGNSPLHF | TGTGCCAGCAGGCGAGGGAGAGGTAATTCACCCCTCCACTTT
TRBJ2-1 | TRBV19 | NA | TRBD2 | CASSKLAETYNEQFF | TGTGCCAGTAGTAAGCTAGCGGAGACCTACAATGAGCAGTTCTTC
TRBJ2-7 | TRBV5-1 | NA | TRBD2 | CASSWRGTGDGHEQYF | TGCGCCAGCAGCTGGCGGGGGACGGGAGATGGCCACGAGCAGTACTTC
TRBJ1-2 | TRBV2 | NA | NA | CASRTDSVGYGYTF | TGTGCCAGCAGGACGGACAGTGTGGGCTATGGCTACACCTTC
TRBJ1-1 | TRBV5-4 | NA | NA | CASSFGQTNTEAFF | TGTGCCAGCAGCTTCGGACAGACGAACACTGAAGCTTTCTTT
TRBJ1-1 | TRBV25-1 | NA | NA | CASRRVWDTEAFF | TGTGCCAGCAGGAGGGTGTGGGACACTGAAGCTTTCTTT
TRBJ1-5 | TRBV7-2 | NA | NA | CASSPGGGNNQPQHF | TGTGCCAGCAGCCCTGGGGGGGGAAACAATCAGCCCCAGCATTTT
TRBJ1-2 | TRBV4-2 | NA | NA | CASSLDSPIYGYTF | TGTGCCAGCAGCTTAGACAGTCCCATCTATGGCTACACCTTC
TRBJ1-1 | TRBV7-9 | NA | NA | CASSLNAGATEAFF | TGTGCCAGCAGCTTAAACGCGGGGGCCACTGAAGCTTTCTTT
TRBJ2-7 | TRBV10-1 | NA | NA | CASSEHRGQSYEQYF | TGCGCCAGCAGTGAACACCGAGGACAGTCCTACGAGCAGTACTTC
TRBJ2-7 | TRBV11-2 | NA | TRBD1 | CASRNDRVGTYEQYF | TGTGCCAGCAGAAACGACAGGGTGGGGACCTACGAGCAGTACTTC
TRBJ2-7 | TRBV28 | once | TRBD1 | CASTPAGGRVYEQYF | TGTGCCAGCACCCCCGCAGGGGGTAGGGTCTACGAGCAGTACTTC
TRBJ2-7 | TRBV28 | NA | NA | CASMGQGPYEQYF | TGTGCCAGCATGGGGCAGGGGCCCTACGAGCAGTACTTC
TRBJ1-1 | TRBV6-5 | NA | TRBD1 | CASRLTGTGRTEAFF | TGTGCCAGCAGGTTAACCGGGACAGGGCGCACTGAAGCTTTCTTT
TRBJ1-1 | TRBV18 | NA | NA | CASSPLAARVNTEAFF | TGTGCCAGCTCACCACTAGCCGCCAGGGTGAACACTGAAGCTTTCTTT
TRBJ1-4 | TRBV14 | NA | NA | CVSSQDLAGANEEKLFF | TGTGTCAGCAGCCAAGATCTTGCAGGGGCGAACGAAGAAAAACTGTTTTTT
TRBJ1-2 | TRBV5-1 | NA | TRBD1 | CASSNRTGGVYGYTF | TGCGCCAGCAGTAACCGGACAGGGGGGGTCTATGGCTACACCTTC
TRBJ2-7 | TRBV5-1 | NA | NA | CASSNREQYEQYF | TGCGCCAGCAGCAACCGGGAACAATACGAGCAGTACTTC